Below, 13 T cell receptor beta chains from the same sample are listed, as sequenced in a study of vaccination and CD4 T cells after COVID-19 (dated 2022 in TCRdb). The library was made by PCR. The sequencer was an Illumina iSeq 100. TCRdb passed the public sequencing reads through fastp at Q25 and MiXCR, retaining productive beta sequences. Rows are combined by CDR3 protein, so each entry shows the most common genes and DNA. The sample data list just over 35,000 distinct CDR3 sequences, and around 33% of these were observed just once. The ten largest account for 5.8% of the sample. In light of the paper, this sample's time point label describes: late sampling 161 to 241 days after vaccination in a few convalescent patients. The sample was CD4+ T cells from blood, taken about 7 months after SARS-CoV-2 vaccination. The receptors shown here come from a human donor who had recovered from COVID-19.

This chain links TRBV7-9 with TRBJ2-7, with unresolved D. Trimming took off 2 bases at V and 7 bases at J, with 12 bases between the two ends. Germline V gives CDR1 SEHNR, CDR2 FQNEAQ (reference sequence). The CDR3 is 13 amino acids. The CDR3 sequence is CASSLLVEAEQYF. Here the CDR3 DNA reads TGTGCCAGCAGCTTATTGGTCGAGGCAGAGCAGTACTTC.

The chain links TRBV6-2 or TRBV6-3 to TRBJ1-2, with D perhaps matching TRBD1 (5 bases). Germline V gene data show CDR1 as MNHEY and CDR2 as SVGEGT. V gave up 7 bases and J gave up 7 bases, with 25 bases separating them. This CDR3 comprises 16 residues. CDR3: CASTAWGFRGASGYTF. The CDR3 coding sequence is TGTGCCAGCACCGCCTGGGGGTTTCGAGGAGCCAGTGGCTACACCTTC.

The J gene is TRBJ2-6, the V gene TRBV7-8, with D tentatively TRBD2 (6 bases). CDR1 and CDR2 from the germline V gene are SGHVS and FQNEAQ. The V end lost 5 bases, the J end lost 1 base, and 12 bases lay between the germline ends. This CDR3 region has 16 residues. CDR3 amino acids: CASSPTGGSGANVLTF. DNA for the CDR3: TGTGCCAGCAGCCCGACCGGGGGATCTGGGGCCAACGTCCTGACTTTC.

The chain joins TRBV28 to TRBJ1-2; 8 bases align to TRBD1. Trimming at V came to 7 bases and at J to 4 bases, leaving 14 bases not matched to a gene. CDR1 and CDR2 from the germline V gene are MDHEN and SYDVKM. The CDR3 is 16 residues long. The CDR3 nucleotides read TGTGCCAGCAATCACGAGACAGGGGCCTTGGGCTATGGCTACACCTTC. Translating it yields CASNHETGALGYGYTF.

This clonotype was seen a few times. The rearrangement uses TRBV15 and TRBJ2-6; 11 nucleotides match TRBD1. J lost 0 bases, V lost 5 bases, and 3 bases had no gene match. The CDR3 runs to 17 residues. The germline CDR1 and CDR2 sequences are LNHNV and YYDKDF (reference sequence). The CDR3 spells CATSPGQGVSGANVLTF. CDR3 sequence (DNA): TGTGCCACCAGCCCGGGACAGGGGGTCTCTGGGGCCAACGTCCTGACTTTC.

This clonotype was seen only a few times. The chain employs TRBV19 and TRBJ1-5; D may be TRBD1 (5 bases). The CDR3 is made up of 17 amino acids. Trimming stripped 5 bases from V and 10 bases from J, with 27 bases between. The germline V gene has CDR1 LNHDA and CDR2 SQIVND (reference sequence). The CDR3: CASSFGDSRRLTLPQHF. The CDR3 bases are TGTGCCAGTAGTTTCGGGGACTCCCGCCGCTTGACTCTACCCCAGCATTTT.

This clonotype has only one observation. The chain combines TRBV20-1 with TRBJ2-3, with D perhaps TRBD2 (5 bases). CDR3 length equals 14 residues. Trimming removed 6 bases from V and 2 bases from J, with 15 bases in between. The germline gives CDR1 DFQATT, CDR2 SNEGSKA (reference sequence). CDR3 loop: CSAASRDLTDTQYF. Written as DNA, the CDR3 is TGCAGTGCAGCGTCTCGGGATCTCACAGATACGCAGTATTTT.

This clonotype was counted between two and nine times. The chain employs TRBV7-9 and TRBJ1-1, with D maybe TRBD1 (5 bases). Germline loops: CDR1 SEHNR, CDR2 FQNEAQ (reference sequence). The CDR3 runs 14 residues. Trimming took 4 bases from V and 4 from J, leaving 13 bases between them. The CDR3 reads CASSSGPRGTEAFF. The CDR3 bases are TGTGCCAGCAGCTCAGGGCCAAGAGGCACTGAAGCTTTCTTT.

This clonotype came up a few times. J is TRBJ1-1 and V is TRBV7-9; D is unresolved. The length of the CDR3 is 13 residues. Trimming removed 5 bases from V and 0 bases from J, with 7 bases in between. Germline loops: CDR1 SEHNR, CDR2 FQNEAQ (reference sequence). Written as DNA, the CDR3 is TGTGCCAGCAGCCTAGACATGAACACTGAAGCTTTCTTT. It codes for CASSLDMNTEAFF. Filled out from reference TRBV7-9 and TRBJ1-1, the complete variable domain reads DTGVSQNPRHKITKRGQNVTFRCDPISEHNRLYWYRQTLGQGPEFLTYFQNEAQLEKSRLLSDRFSAERPKGSFSTLEIQRTEQGDSAMYLCASSLDMNTEAFFGQGTRLTVV.

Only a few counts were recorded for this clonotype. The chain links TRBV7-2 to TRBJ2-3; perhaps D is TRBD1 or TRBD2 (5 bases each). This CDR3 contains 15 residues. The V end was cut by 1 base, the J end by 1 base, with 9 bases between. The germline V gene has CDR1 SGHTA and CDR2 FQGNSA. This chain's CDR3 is CASSLGGAGTDTQYF. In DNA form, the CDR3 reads TGTGCCAGCAGCTTAGGAGGGGCTGGCACAGATACGCAGTATTTT. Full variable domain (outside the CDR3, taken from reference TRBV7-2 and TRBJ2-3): GAGVSQSPSNKVTEKGKDVELRCDPISGHTALYWYRQSLGQGLEFLIYFQGNSAPDKSGLPSDRFSAERTGGSVSTLTIQRTQQEDSAVYLCASSLGGAGTDTQYFGPGTRLTVL.

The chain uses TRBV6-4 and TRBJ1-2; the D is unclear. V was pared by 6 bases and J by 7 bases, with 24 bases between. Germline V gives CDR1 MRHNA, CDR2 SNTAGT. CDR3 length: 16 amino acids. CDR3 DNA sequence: TGTGCCAGCAGCGCCCTAAATGACCTGAAGGGAGGTGGCTACACCTTC. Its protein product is CASSALNDLKGGGYTF.

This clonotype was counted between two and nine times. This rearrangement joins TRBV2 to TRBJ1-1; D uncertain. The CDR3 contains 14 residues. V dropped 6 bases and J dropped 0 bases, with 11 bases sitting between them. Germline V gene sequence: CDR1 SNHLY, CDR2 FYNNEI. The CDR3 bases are TGTGCCAGCAGCGCCGACCGTATGAACACTGAAGCTTTCTTT. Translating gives CASSADRMNTEAFF.

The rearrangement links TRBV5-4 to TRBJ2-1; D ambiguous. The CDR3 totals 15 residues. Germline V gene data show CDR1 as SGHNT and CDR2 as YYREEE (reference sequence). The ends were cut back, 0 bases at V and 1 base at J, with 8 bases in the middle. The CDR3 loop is CASSLALQSYNEQFF. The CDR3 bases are TGTGCCAGCAGCTTGGCCTTGCAATCCTACAATGAGCAGTTCTTC. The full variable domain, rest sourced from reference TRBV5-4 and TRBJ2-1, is ETGVTQSPTHLIKTRGQQVTLRCSSQSGHNTVSWYQQALGQGPQFIFQYYREEENGRGNFPPRFSGLQFPNYSSELNVNALELDDSALYLCASSLALQSYNEQFFGPGTRLTVL.